The rows below give T cell receptor beta chains drawn from one sample of a study of T-cell reconstitution after alpha-beta-depleted transplantation in children. TCRdb itself ran the PCR reads through MiXCR, one entry per CDR3 protein. Among about 500,000 distinct CDR3 sequences listed, around a third were seen once. Here the sequenced sample was PBMCs from the stem cell graft donor, taken from the stem cell graft. All receptors come from a human donor who donated a stem cell graft to a child with aplastic anemia. The CDR3 runs from the conserved cysteine through the conserved F or W. The order of the fields is CDR3 protein, CDR3 DNA, J gene, D gene, clone size, V gene. The D gene is left open where the match is weak. Clone size appears in some rows only: once, few, many, or a class for an expanded clone.

CDR3: CSVEGQGATSGEQYF
DNA: TGCAGCGTTGAAGGACAGGGGGCAACTAGCGGCGAGCAGTACTTC
J: TRBJ2-7
D: TRBD1
size: .
V: TRBV29-1

CDR3: CASSLGGGRVSPLHF
DNA: TGTGCCAGCAGCTTAGGGGGAGGGAGGGTTTCACCCCTCCACTTT
J: TRBJ1-6
D: .
size: .
V: TRBV7-2

CDR3: CASSPDGQGNQPQHF
DNA: TGCGCCAGCAGCCCGGACGGACAGGGGAATCAGCCCCAGCATTTT
J: TRBJ1-5
D: TRBD1
size: few
V: TRBV5-1

CDR3: CSAAGTGDQPQHF
DNA: TGCAGCGCGGCCGGGACAGGGGATCAGCCCCAGCATTTT
J: TRBJ1-5
D: TRBD1
size: few
V: TRBV29-1

CDR3: CSAIAGATTEAFF
DNA: TGCAGTGCTATCGCAGGGGCGACCACTGAAGCTTTCTTT
J: TRBJ1-1
D: .
size: few
V: TRBV20-1

CDR3: CASSRDTIVPLHF
DNA: TGTGCCAGCAGTCGGGACACCATAGTACCCCTCCACTTT
J: TRBJ1-6
D: .
size: .
V: TRBV28

CDR3: CATSEGANNQPQHF
DNA: TGTGCCACCAGTGAAGGGGCGAACAATCAGCCCCAGCATTTT
J: TRBJ1-5
D: .
size: .
V: TRBV15

CDR3: CSASGGHGYEQYF
DNA: TGCAGTGCCAGCGGGGGACACGGCTACGAGCAGTACTTC
J: TRBJ2-7
D: TRBD2
size: .
V: TRBV20-1

CDR3: CSARDLRGDTYQPQHF
DNA: TGCAGTGCTAGAGATTTACGCGGGGACACCTATCAGCCCCAGCATTTT
J: TRBJ1-5
D: .
size: .
V: TRBV20-1

CDR3: CASSGTTDTQYF
DNA: TGTGCCAGCAGCGGGACTACAGATACGCAGTATTTT
J: TRBJ2-3
D: .
size: .
V: TRBV12-3/TRBV12-4

CDR3: CSATGLDAHNSPLHF
DNA: TGCAGTGCTACCGGACTTGATGCGCATAATTCACCCCTCCACTTT
J: TRBJ1-6
D: .
size: few
V: TRBV20-1

CDR3: CAGMRPGLTEAFF
DNA: TGTGCCGGTATGAGGCCGGGGCTCACTGAAGCTTTCTTT
J: TRBJ1-1
D: .
size: .
V: TRBV7-2

CDR3: CSARRLAGNQETQYF
DNA: TGCAGTGCTAGACGACTAGCGGGAAACCAAGAGACCCAGTACTTC
J: TRBJ2-5
D: TRBD2
size: .
V: TRBV20-1

CDR3: CASSYRDPTTPKNGYTF
DNA: TGTGCCAGCAGTTACAGGGACCCGACGACCCCGAAGAATGGCTACACCTTC
J: TRBJ1-2
D: .
size: few
V: TRBV6-2/TRBV6-3

CDR3: CASSLGSSGGRKQFF
DNA: TGTGCCAGCAGTTTAGGCTCCTCCGGCGGGAGAAAGCAGTTCTTC
J: TRBJ2-1
D: TRBD2
size: .
V: TRBV12-3/TRBV12-4

CDR3: CAISGTGVGNSPLHF
DNA: TGTGCCATCAGTGGGACAGGGGTAGGAAATTCACCCCTCCACTTT
J: TRBJ1-6
D: TRBD1
size: .
V: TRBV10-3

CDR3: CASSSLELIRVTEAFF
DNA: TGTGCCAGCAGCTCTCTAGAACTAATCAGGGTCACTGAAGCTTTCTTT
J: TRBJ1-1
D: .
size: .
V: TRBV5-6

CDR3: CASSDGDGTASYNKQFF
DNA: TGTGCCAGTAGCGACGGGGACGGGACAGCCTCCTACAATAAGCAGTTCTTC
J: TRBJ2-1
D: TRBD1
size: .
V: TRBV19

CDR3: CSASSGENYEQYF
DNA: TGCAGTGCTAGTTCTGGGGAGAACTACGAGCAGTACTTC
J: TRBJ2-7
D: .
size: .
V: TRBV20-1

CDR3: CASSRTSGQPSTEAFF
DNA: TGTGCCAGCAGCCGGACCTCGGGACAGCCAAGCACTGAAGCTTTCTTT
J: TRBJ1-1
D: TRBD1
size: few
V: TRBV5-6

CDR3: CATSVGTSVNNEQFF
DNA: TGTGCCACCAGCGTGGGGACTAGCGTAAACAATGAGCAGTTCTTC
J: TRBJ2-1
D: TRBD2
size: .
V: TRBV15

CDR3: CASGPGTSGYNEQFF
DNA: TGTGCCAGCGGACCCGGGACTAGCGGCTACAATGAGCAGTTCTTC
J: TRBJ2-1
D: TRBD2
size: .
V: TRBV7-9

CDR3: CASSTEGSGRVRGSYNEQFF
DNA: TGTGCCAGCAGCACCGAGGGTAGCGGGAGGGTACGGGGGTCCTACAATGAGCAGTTCTTC
J: TRBJ2-1
D: TRBD2
size: few
V: TRBV11-2

CDR3: CASSPGRSGTDTQYF
DNA: TGCGCCAGCAGCCCGGGTCGGTCAGGCACAGATACGCAGTATTTT
J: TRBJ2-3
D: .
size: .
V: TRBV5-1

CDR3: CASSSNRAPVGTEAFF
DNA: TGTGCCAGCAGCTCGAACAGGGCCCCGGTCGGCACTGAAGCTTTCTTT
J: TRBJ1-1
D: .
size: few
V: TRBV7-2

CDR3: CSAQGLAGGPREQFF
DNA: TGCAGTGCCCAAGGACTAGCGGGAGGGCCTCGTGAGCAGTTCTTC
J: TRBJ2-1
D: TRBD2
size: .
V: TRBV20-1

CDR3: CSVGGLGLRTEAFF
DNA: TGCAGCGTTGGGGGATTGGGGCTACGGACTGAAGCTTTCTTT
J: TRBJ1-1
D: .
size: few
V: TRBV29-1

CDR3: CASSLADGSYGYTF
DNA: TGCGCCAGCAGCTTGGCCGACGGATCCTATGGCTACACCTTC
J: TRBJ1-2
D: .
size: .
V: TRBV5-1

CDR3: CAISESTAYNEQFF
DNA: TGTGCCATCAGTGAGTCCACCGCCTACAATGAGCAGTTCTTC
J: TRBJ2-1
D: .
size: .
V: TRBV10-3

CDR3: CASSDTTGAQEAFF
DNA: TGTGCCAGCAGTGACACGACAGGGGCTCAAGAAGCTTTCTTT
J: TRBJ1-1
D: TRBD1
size: .
V: TRBV12-3/TRBV12-4

CDR3: CASSWTGRDEQYF
DNA: TGTGCCAGCAGTTGGACAGGGAGGGACGAGCAGTACTTC
J: TRBJ2-7
D: .
size: few
V: TRBV12-3/TRBV12-4